A single sample is the source of the 30 T cell receptor beta chains below, sequenced in a study of blood T cell repertoires in COVID-19. Libraries were prepared by immunoSEQ multiplex PCR; TCRdb keeps only in-frame clonotypes and omits some of them. The sample lists 88,000 or so clones; 89% were seen once. Source material: peripheral blood. The receptors come from a man aged 45-65 years with acute or convalescent COVID-19.

This chain uses TRBV30 with TRBJ1-1, with D perhaps matching TRBD1 (5 bases). The germline V gene encodes CDR1 GTSNPN and CDR2 SVGIG (reference sequence). The V end lost 5 bases, the J end lost 4 bases, and 14 bases lay between the germline ends. This CDR3 is built from 13 residues. The CDR3 spells CAWARQQSTEAFF. The CDR3 region has the DNA TGTGCCTGGGCTAGACAGCAGTCCACTGAAGCTTTCTTT.

The chain is built from TRBV5-6 and TRBJ1-4; 7 positions match TRBD1. CDR1 and CDR2 (germline): SGHDT, YYEEEE. J lost 8 bases, V lost 4 bases, and 11 bases had no gene match. The CDR3 is made up of 15 amino acids. The CDR3 DNA is TGTGCCAGCAGCACCATGACAGGGTTGCTCGAAAAACTGTTTTTT. Its translation is CASSTMTGLLEKLFF.

The V and J genes are TRBV15 and TRBJ2-2, with a tentative D call TRBD1 (6 bases). V was cut by 1 base and J by 1 base, with 16 bases left in between. CDR3 size: 18 residues. CDR1 is LNHNV and CDR2 is YYDKDF in the germline V gene (reference sequence). The CDR3 reads CATSRVRGGQLNTGELFF. CDR3 in DNA: TGTGCCACCAGCAGAGTAAGAGGAGGACAGCTGAACACCGGGGAGCTGTTTTTT.

The V call is TRBV9, the J call TRBJ1-2, with a weak D call TRBD1 (6 bases). The germline gives CDR1 SGDLS, CDR2 YYNGEE. The CDR3 spans 13 residues. Trimming stripped 4 bases from V and 4 bases from J, with 11 bases between. In DNA, the CDR3 is TGTGCCAGCAGCCCCCCAGGGGCCTATGGCTACACCTTC. Amino acid sequence: CASSPPGAYGYTF.

This clone was found once. The chain joins TRBV11-1 to TRBJ2-5, with a possible D match to TRBD1 (6 bases). The ends were cut back, 4 bases at V and 5 bases at J, with 14 bases in the middle. In germline, CDR1 is SGHAT, CDR2 FQDESV (reference sequence). CDR3 length: 14 amino acids. CDR3 sequence (DNA): TGTGCCAGCAGCTCCACAGGGTTGGCCGAGACCCAGTACTTC. This encodes CASSSTGLAETQYF.

The chain joins TRBV3-1 (or the pseudogene TRBV3-2) to TRBJ2-5, with D perhaps matching TRBD1 (6 bases). This CDR3 spans 14 amino acids. The germline V and J ends were trimmed by 4 bases and 8 bases, with 17 bases remaining between them. The germline V gene encodes CDR1 LGHDT and CDR2 YNNKEL (reference sequence). CDR3 loop: CASSPTGTPSTQYF. Here the CDR3 DNA reads TGTGCCAGCAGCCCAACCGGGACACCTTCTACCCAGTACTTC.

This clone showed up just once. The chain carries TRBV6-5 and TRBJ2-2; 11 nucleotides line up with TRBD1. Germline loops: CDR1 MNHEY, CDR2 SVGAGI. The length of the CDR3 is 14 residues. V lost 8 bases to trimming and J lost 3 bases; unmatched junction nucleotides: 2. The CDR3 region has the DNA TGTGCCAGCTTGGGACAGGGGGACACCGGGGAGCTGTTTTTT. The encoded protein is CASLGQGDTGELFF.

The chain recombines TRBV2 with TRBJ1-5; TRBD1 is a possible D gene (5 bases). V dropped 1 base and J dropped 6 bases, with 13 bases sitting between them. The CDR3 has 15 amino acids. Germline assignment: CDR1 SNHLY and CDR2 FYNNEI. DNA of the CDR3: TGTGCCAGCAGTGAAGAGGGCGGAGGGACTCAGCCCCAGCATTTT. Translating it yields CASSEEGGGTQPQHF. The whole variable domain, remainder taken from reference TRBV2 and TRBJ1-5, is EPEVTQTPSHQVTQMGQEVILRCVPISNHLYFYWYRQILGQKVEFLVSFYNNEISEKSEIFDDQFSVERPDGSNFTLKIRSTKLEDSAMYFCASSEEGGGTQPQHFGDGTRLSIL.

For this clone: The junction departs from the called germline gene at one end, perhaps through a read error. V is TRBV19 and J is TRBJ1-4, with a possible D match to TRBD1 (5 bases). CDR1 LNHDA and CDR2 SQIVND come from the germline V gene (reference sequence). The CDR3 covers 11 residues. CDR3 residues: CVRACGEKLFF. Here the CDR3 DNA reads TGCGTCAGGGCTTGTGGGGAAAAACTGTTTTTT.

J is TRBJ2-2 and V is TRBV6-2 or TRBV6-3, with D hard to call. From germline, CDR1 is MNHEY and CDR2 SVGEGT. The CDR3 runs to 16 residues. V lost 2 bases, J lost 0 bases, and 10 bases lay in between. Written as DNA, the CDR3 is TGTGCCAGCAGTTACGGTCGAGCCCCGAACACCGGGGAGCTGTTTTTT. Protein: CASSYGRAPNTGELFF.

The chain recombines TRBV7-9 with TRBJ2-3; TRBD2 agrees at 9 bases. The CDR3 sequence is 18 residues long. J gave up 0 bases and V 6 bases, and 13 bases lay outside the gene matches. Germline CDR1 SEHNR, CDR2 FQNEAQ (reference sequence). The CDR3, as DNA: TGTGCCAGCAGACCGGGACTAGCCCAACTCAAAAGCACAGATACGCAGTATTTT. Amino acid sequence: CASRPGLAQLKSTDTQYF.

The chain carries TRBV4-3 and TRBJ1-1, with 12 bases that match TRBD1. From germline, CDR1 is LGHNA and CDR2 YSLEER. The CDR3 extends over 16 amino acids. V lost 3 bases and J lost 6; bases outside the gene matches: 8. CDR3 coding DNA: TGCGCCAGCAGCCACGGGACAGGGGGCAGTGACTCTGAAGCTTTCTTT. Translated, it gives CASSHGTGGSDSEAFF.

The chain combines TRBV12-3 or TRBV12-4 with TRBJ2-7, with a possible D match to TRBD1 (5 bases). V lost 4 bases and J 6 bases, leaving 13 bases between the germline ends. This CDR3 has 13 amino acids. CDR3 nucleotides: TGTGCCAGCAGTTCACTCCAGGGTGTCGAGCAGTACGTC. Translated, it gives CASSSLQGVEQYV.

This chain links TRBV7-2 with TRBJ2-3; 9 bases fit TRBD2. Looked up from germline, CDR1 is SGHTA and CDR2 is FQGNSA. Unmatched junction bases numbered 9, after V lost 1 base and J lost 4 bases. CDR3 length: 17 residues. The CDR3 protein is CASSLVSGGGAADTQYF. DNA of the CDR3: TGTGCCAGCAGCTTAGTCAGTGGCGGGGGGGCGGCAGATACGCAGTATTTT.

The chain recombines TRBV4-1 with TRBJ2-2, with 7 bases lining up with TRBD2. CDR1 and CDR2 (germline): MGHRA, YSYEKL. CDR3 size: 14 residues. The V segment lost 1 base and the J segment 6 bases; nucleotides outside the gene matches: 2. The CDR3 DNA reads as TGCGCCAGCAGCCAAGTACGGGGGGCCGGGGAGCTGTTTTTT. It yields the protein CASSQVRGAGELFF.

The CDR3 DNA reads TGTGCCAGCAGCTTAGCCCAGGGGGGGAACACTGAAGCTTTCTTT. Its translation is CASSLAQGGNTEAFF. V and J are TRBV7-8 and TRBJ1-1, with 7 bases matching TRBD1. The CDR3 totals 15 residues. The J segment lost 1 base and the V segment lost 0 bases, leaving 2 bases of the junction unmatched. The germline CDR1 and CDR2 sequences are SGHVS and FQNEAQ.

The V and J genes are TRBV5-1 and TRBJ2-3, with 7 positions matching TRBD2. Per germline, CDR1 SGHRS and CDR2 YFSETQ. The V and J ends lost 4 bases and 5 bases, in that order; junction bases with no gene match: 10. The CDR3 has 15 residues. For the CDR3, the DNA is TGCGCCAGCAGCCCGGAGGATCCGGGGGGAGATACGCAGTATTTT. Translation: CASSPEDPGGDTQYF.

This chain joins TRBV7-7 and TRBJ2-5; the D gene is possibly TRBD1 (5 bases). Germline loops: CDR1 SSHAT, CDR2 FNYEAQ (reference sequence). This CDR3 is 13 amino acids long. With 1 base removed from V and 6 bases from J, the gap between germline ends came to 9 bases. The CDR3 loop reads CASSLGQGKTQYF. The CDR3 DNA is TGTGCCAGCAGCTTAGGGCAGGGAAAGACCCAGTACTTC. Full variable domain (missing parts from reference TRBV7-7 and TRBJ2-5): GAGVSQSPRYKVTKRGQDVTLRCDPISSHATLYWYQQALGQGPEFLTYFNYEAQPDKSGLPSDRFSAERPEGSISTLTIQRTEQRDSAMYRCASSLGQGKTQYFGPGTRLLVL.

This clone was counted once. The V and J genes are TRBV18 and TRBJ1-1; 9 bases agree with TRBD1. CDR3 length: 14 amino acids. From germline, CDR1 is KGHSH and CDR2 LQKENI. Trimming at V came to 2 bases and at J to 4 bases, leaving 2 bases not matched to a gene. CDR3 sequence (DNA): TGTGCCAGCTCACCAGAGACAGGGGGCACTGAAGCTTTCTTT. It specifies CASSPETGGTEAFF. Drawing the rest from reference TRBV18 and TRBJ1-1, the complete variable domain is NAGVMQNPRHLVRRRGQEARLRCSPMKGHSHVYWYRQLPEEGLKFMVYLQKENIIDESGMPKERFSAEFPKEGPSILRIQQVVRGDSAAYFCASSPETGGTEAFFGQGTRLTVV.

The sample holds a few counts of this clone. The V call is TRBV6-1, the J call TRBJ1-5, with TRBD1 identical over 8 bases. Trimming cost V 0 bases and J 6 bases; bases outside gene matches: 4. The CDR3 loop spans 15 amino acids. Germline V gives CDR1 MNHNS, CDR2 SASEGT. CDR3 nucleotides: TGTGCCAGCAGTGAAGCGGACAGGGAGGGTCAGCCCCAGCATTTT. Translated: CASSEADREGQPQHF.

V and J are TRBV11-2 and TRBJ2-7; TRBD1 is a possible D gene (8 bases). V was clipped by 5 bases and J by 3 bases, with 23 bases between them. Germline loops: CDR1 SGHAT, CDR2 FQNNGV. The CDR3 consists of 17 residues. CDR3 residues: CASSPRAGQASDYEQYV. The CDR3 coding sequence is TGTGCCAGCAGCCCCCGAGCGGGACAGGCTTCCGACTACGAGCAGTACGTC.

A single count supports this clone. The chain couples TRBV15 to TRBJ1-1, with D uncertain. Germline CDR1 reads LNHNV; CDR2 reads YYDKDF (reference sequence). CDR3 size: 15 residues. The V end was cut by 0 bases, the J end by 3 bases, with 11 bases between. CDR3 in DNA: TGTGCCACCAGCAGAGAAAACAGTTATTACACTGAAGCTTTCTTT. Amino acids: CATSRENSYYTEAFF.

This clone was observed once. CDR3 protein: CASSPQGYEQYF. DNA for the CDR3: TGTGCCAGCAGTCCACAGGGGTACGAGCAGTACTTC. The V call is TRBV2, the J call TRBJ2-7; 7 nucleotides align to TRBD1. Losses at the gene ends were 5 bases for V and 4 bases for J; bases not matched to a gene: 2. The CDR3 has 12 amino acids. Germline V gene sequence: CDR1 SNHLY, CDR2 FYNNEI.

The genes are TRBV9 and TRBJ2-3; tentative D call: TRBD2 (5 bases). The CDR3 loop spans 19 amino acids. The germline gives CDR1 SGDLS, CDR2 YYNGEE. V was shortened by 0 bases and J by 1 base, with 21 bases between the two germline ends. In DNA, the CDR3 is TGTGCCAGCAGCGTAGGCCTAGCAAACCCCTCGGCGGGCACAGATACGCAGTATTTT. Protein product: CASSVGLANPSAGTDTQYF.

The chain links TRBV27 to TRBJ2-1; 7 positions match TRBD2. Losses at the gene ends were 5 bases for V and 0 bases for J; bases not matched to a gene: 7. This CDR3 is 16 amino acids long. Per the germline V gene, CDR1 is MNHEY and CDR2 is SMNVEV (reference sequence). CDR3 DNA: TGTGCCAGCAGTGCAACTAGCGCCAGCTCCTACAATGAGCAGTTCTTC. It yields the protein CASSATSASSYNEQFF.

There are a few counts of this clone. This chain links TRBV5-4 with TRBJ2-5; TRBD1 is a possible D gene (5 bases). The CDR3 sequence is 15 residues long. Germline CDR1 reads SGHNT; CDR2 reads YYREEE (reference sequence). V lost 0 bases to trimming and J lost 5 bases, with 14 bases between them. CDR3 coding DNA: TGTGCCAGCAGCTTGGCGGGTTTCAAGGGGGAGACCCAGTACTTC. It specifies CASSLAGFKGETQYF. Combining the CDR3 with reference TRBV5-4 and TRBJ2-5 gives the whole variable domain ETGVTQSPTHLIKTRGQQVTLRCSSQSGHNTVSWYQQALGQGPQFIFQYYREEENGRGNFPPRFSGLQFPNYSSELNVNALELDDSALYLCASSLAGFKGETQYFGPGTRLLVL.

V and J are TRBV29-1 and TRBJ2-2, with D perhaps TRBD2 (5 bases). V lost 6 bases and J lost 7, with 9 bases in between. The CDR3 sequence is 11 residues long. The germline V gene has CDR1 SQVTM and CDR2 ANQGSEA. The CDR3 here is CSVLEVGELFF. CDR3 bases: TGCAGCGTACTAGAGGTCGGGGAGCTGTTTTTT.

This sequence joins TRBV4-3 and TRBJ2-5; 8 bases line up with TRBD2. The CDR3 consists of 16 residues. Germline V CDR1 and CDR2: LGHNA, YSLEER. V lost 0 bases and J lost 2; bases outside the gene matches: 5. This CDR3 reads CASSQDTGGGQETQYF. As DNA, the CDR3 is TGCGCCAGCAGCCAAGACACGGGAGGGGGTCAAGAGACCCAGTACTTC.

V is TRBV6-1 and J is TRBJ1-3; D not resolved. The CDR3 is 14 residues long. Trimming cost V 3 bases and J 0 bases, with 6 bases left between them. Germline CDR1 and CDR2: MNHNS and SASEGT. The CDR3 spells CASSDTFSGNTIYF. CDR3 nucleotide sequence: TGTGCCAGCAGTGATACTTTCTCTGGAAACACCATATATTTT.

The chain recombines TRBV29-1 with TRBJ1-1; D is unclear. Trimming removed 4 bases at V and 1 base at J, with 7 bases between. Germline CDR1 SQVTM, CDR2 ANQGSEA. The CDR3 is 12 amino acids. CDR3: CSVATPNTEAFF. CDR3 nucleotides: TGCAGCGTTGCGACTCCGAACACTGAAGCTTTCTTT.